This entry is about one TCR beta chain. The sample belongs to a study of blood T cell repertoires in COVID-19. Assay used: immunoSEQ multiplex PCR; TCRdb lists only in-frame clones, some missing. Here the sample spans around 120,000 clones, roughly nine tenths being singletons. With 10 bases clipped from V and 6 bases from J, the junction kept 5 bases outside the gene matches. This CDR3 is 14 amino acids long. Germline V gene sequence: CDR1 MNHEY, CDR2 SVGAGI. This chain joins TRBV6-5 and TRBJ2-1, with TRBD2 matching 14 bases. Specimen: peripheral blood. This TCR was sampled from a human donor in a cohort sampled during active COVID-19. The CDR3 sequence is CAISGTSGSNEQFF. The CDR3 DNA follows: TGTGCCATTTCGGGGACTAGCGGGAGCAATGAGCAGTTCTTC.